This T cell receptor (beta chain) appears in the sequencing data of a study of blood T cell repertoires in COVID-19. Study-wide background: The study drew acute and convalescent COVID-19 samples from the United States, Italy and Spain. In each case, the material was cDNA or gDNA derived from T cells, B-cell-depleted T cells, or PBMCs.

Germline V gene data show CDR1 as MDHEN and CDR2 as SYDVKM. Trimming removed 6 bases from V and 5 bases from J, with 11 bases in between. The CDR3 runs to 13 residues. As processed by the authors: How many nucleated cells were present was estimated from reference gene primer amplification. Produced via immunoSEQ multiplex PCR; TCRdb's table is partial and in-frame only. That table gives V, J and clone size, and the DNA gave D and trimming. The sample lists over 90,000 clones, around 90% occurring once. The sequenced material came from peripheral blood. The chain has TRBV28 and TRBJ1-5; possible D gene TRBD1, 5 bases. The sequence was obtained from a woman aged 80 or over in a cohort sampled during active COVID-19. In DNA form, the CDR3 reads TGTGCCAGCAGCCGGGGGGGGGATCAGCCCCAGCATTTT. As protein: CASSRGGDQPQHF.